Following are 23 T cell receptor beta chains from one sample sequenced in a study of molecular identifiers for immune sequencing clone quantification. TCRdb used MiXCR to reprocess the PCR reads, holding one entry per CDR3 protein. The sample lists 550,000 to 750,000 distinct CDR3 sequences; just under 20% were seen once. The sequenced sample was naive CD8+ T cells from blood, with Jurkat cell RNA spiked in. As for subset: FACS-sorted CD8+CD4-CCR7+CD45RA+ naive T cells. The receptors originated from a human donor in good health. Some libraries in this study had Jurkat cell RNA spiked in.

This clonotype was observed a few times. The chain couples TRBV19 to TRBJ2-2, with 10 bases lining up with TRBD1. The germline CDR1 and CDR2 sequences are LNHDA and SQIVND (reference sequence). The CDR3 has 13 residues. J gave up 4 bases and V 8 bases, and 1 base lay outside the gene matches. CDR3 nucleotide sequence: TGTGCCAGTGGACAGGGGGTCACCGGGGAGCTGTTTTTT. Amino acid sequence: CASGQGVTGELFF. Using reference TRBV19 and TRBJ2-2 for the parts outside the CDR3, the full variable domain is DGGITQSPKYLFRKEGQNVTLSCEQNLNHDAMYWYRQDPGQGLRLIYYSQIVNDFQKGDIAEGYSVSREKKESFPLTVTSAQKNPTAFYLCASGQGVTGELFFGEGSRLTVL.

Regarding this clonotype: One end of the junction varies from germline; a read error may be responsible. J is TRBJ2-2 and V is TRBV7-2, with TRBD2 as a possible D gene (5 bases). Germline V gives CDR1 SGHTA, CDR2 FQGNSA. The CDR3 consists of 13 residues. This CDR3 reads CASSPTNTGELLF. The CDR3 bases are TGTGCCAGCAGCCCAACGAACACCGGGGAGCTGCTTTTT.

This clonotype was seen more than once but under ten times. The V call is TRBV7-3, the J call TRBJ2-6; the D gene is possibly TRBD1 (6 bases). This CDR3 comprises 16 residues. Between the trimmed V and J ends, which lost 6 bases and 0 bases, there was a span of 12 bases. Germline V gives CDR1 SGHTA, CDR2 FQGTGA. This CDR3 reads CASSSGVRSGANVLTF. For the CDR3, the DNA is TGTGCCAGCAGTTCAGGGGTCCGCTCTGGGGCCAACGTCCTGACTTTC.

The table lists this clonotype with many counts. The V and J genes are TRBV7-6 and TRBJ1-1; D is uncertain. The CDR3 consists of 13 residues. The V gene's germline CDR1 is SGHVS and CDR2 FNYEAQ. The V and J ends lost 1 base and 5 bases respectively, with 8 bases between them. The DNA of the CDR3 is TGTGCCAGCAGCTTAGACGCGGGGACTGAAGCTTTCTTT. Translating gives CASSLDAGTEAFF.

In regard to this clonotype: Mismatch with germline at one junction end may stem from a read error. The chain has TRBV20-1 and TRBJ2-1; D perhaps matches TRBD2 (5 bases). This CDR3 region has 17 residues. Germline V gives CDR1 DFQATT, CDR2 SNEGSKA (reference sequence). As DNA, the CDR3 is TGCAGTGCTAGAGATGGAATGAGCGGTTTTACCTACGATGAGCAGTTCTTC. Residues: CSARDGMSGFTYDEQFF.

The chain joins TRBV19 to TRBJ2-2; no definite D call. Trimming shortened V by 6 bases and J by 1 base, and 18 bases separated the two germline ends. CDR1 is LNHDA, CDR2 SQIVND, per germline (reference sequence). The CDR3 runs to 17 residues. CDR3 sequence (DNA): TGTGCCAGTAGCCCGTACAAGACCAGCTGGAACACCGGGGAGCTGTTTTTT. Residues: CASSPYKTSWNTGELFF.

This clonotype was observed many times. This rearrangement joins TRBV2 to TRBJ1-5; D is ambiguous. This CDR3 is 13 amino acids long. The germline V and J ends were trimmed by 0 bases and 5 bases, with 5 bases remaining between them. Germline CDR1 and CDR2: SNHLY and FYNNEI. CDR3 sequence: CASSEAIYQPQHF. CDR3 coding DNA: TGTGCCAGCAGTGAAGCGATCTATCAGCCCCAGCATTTT.

About this clonotype: This may stem from a read error, because a much larger clone lies one nucleotide away. The chain joins TRBV5-6 to TRBJ2-2; TRBD2 matches 9 bases. Germline V lookup: CDR1 SGHDT, CDR2 YYEEEE. V gave up 2 bases and J gave up 6 bases; unmatched junction bases: 11. The CDR3 covers 17 residues. DNA of the CDR3: TGTGCCAGCAGCTTTTTTGCTAGCGGGACCTGCGCCGGGGAGCTGTTTTTT. Its protein product is CASSFFASGTCAGELFF.

This clonotype was observed many times. The V and J genes are TRBV27 and TRBJ1-5; D gene unclear. This CDR3 comprises 14 residues. With 6 bases removed from V and 1 base from J, the gap between germline ends came to 10 bases. The V gene's germline CDR1 is MNHEY and CDR2 SMNVEV (reference sequence). Here the CDR3 reads CASSWGGSNQPQHF. CDR3 bases: TGTGCCAGCAGCTGGGGTGGCAGCAATCAGCCCCAGCATTTT.

This sequence joins TRBV6-1 and TRBJ2-2, with a possible D match to TRBD1 (6 bases). V was shortened by 3 bases and J by 3 bases, with 17 bases between the two germline ends. This CDR3 has 17 amino acids. Germline CDR1 MNHNS, CDR2 SASEGT. CDR3 DNA: TGTGCCAGCAGTGACTTAGCCGGGACATTAGACACCGGGGAGCTGTTTTTT. Translating gives CASSDLAGTLDTGELFF.

This clonotype showed up many times. The chain has TRBV12-3 or TRBV12-4 and TRBJ2-5; 10 positions match TRBD2. The CDR3 covers 16 residues. J was trimmed by 1 base and V by 5 bases; bases with no gene match: 7. The DNA of the CDR3 is TGTGCCAGCAGTAGCCATTCTAGCGGGAGCCAAGAGACCCAGTACTTC. Its protein product is CASSSHSSGSQETQYF.

This clonotype showed up many times. The chain carries TRBV4-1 and TRBJ1-1, with TRBD1 identical over 8 bases. CDR3 length: 15 residues. Germline V gene sequence: CDR1 MGHRA, CDR2 YSYEKL. Trimming cost V 3 bases and J 11 bases; bases outside gene matches: 14. The CDR3 protein is CASSQGGQVVQGAFF. The CDR3 DNA reads as TGCGCCAGCAGCCAGGGGGGACAGGTCGTACAAGGGGCTTTCTTT.

Written as DNA, the CDR3 is TGCGCCAGCAGCCAAGGGATCAGGGGTTACGAGCAGTACTTC. The encoded protein is CASSQGIRGYEQYF. The chain carries TRBV4-3 and TRBJ2-7; TRBD1 might be the D (6 bases). The CDR3 extends over 14 amino acids. V lost 1 base to trimming and J lost 4 bases, with 11 bases between them. The germline V gene encodes CDR1 LGHNA and CDR2 YSLEER.

The rearrangement links TRBV15 to TRBJ1-5; no clear D gene. The CDR3 extends over 14 amino acids. The V gene lost 6 bases and the J gene lost 0 bases, with 9 bases spanning the gap. Germline CDR1 reads LNHNV; CDR2 reads YYDKDF (reference sequence). Here the CDR3 DNA reads TGTGCCACCAGACAGATCGATAGCAATCAGCCCCAGCATTTT. It is translated as CATRQIDSNQPQHF.

This clonotype has only a few counts. The chain joins TRBV19 to TRBJ1-5; 8 positions match TRBD1. Germline V gene data show CDR1 as LNHDA and CDR2 as SQIVND (reference sequence). The length of the CDR3 is 14 residues. V shed 4 bases, J shed 6 bases, and the junction held 5 bases outside the gene matches. In nucleotides, the CDR3 is TGTGCCAGTAGTACCGACAGGGGAGGTCAGCCCCAGCATTTT. Translated: CASSTDRGGQPQHF.

With respect to this clonotype: The junction does not match germline at one end; this may be a read error. The genes are TRBV7-6 and TRBJ1-3; D is unclear. CDR3 length: 14 residues. The germline V gene encodes CDR1 SGHVS and CDR2 FNYEAQ. CDR3 sequence: CASSPAGPGDTIYF. The DNA of the CDR3 is TGTGCCAGCAGCCCCGCGGGTCCTGGAGACACCATATATTTT.

With regard to this clonotype: A single base separates this from a much larger clone, so it may be a read error. CDR3 nucleotides: TGTGCCAGCAGCCCTCCTAGCTCGGGGGTAGATTCGCAGTATTTT. This sequence encodes CASSPPSSGVDSQYF. V and J are TRBV7-9 and TRBJ2-3, with D tentatively TRBD2 (6 bases). The CDR3 is 15 residues long. The germline gives CDR1 SEHNR, CDR2 FQNEAQ (reference sequence).

This clonotype appeared many times. This chain links TRBV29-1 with TRBJ2-2; D gene ambiguous. V was pared by 2 bases and J by 1 base, with 5 bases between. Looked up from germline, CDR1 is SQVTM and CDR2 is ANQGSEA. The CDR3 is 13 amino acids. DNA for the CDR3: TGCAGCGTTGAAAAGGAGAACACCGGGGAGCTGTTTTTT. Amino acids: CSVEKENTGELFF.

Many counts were recorded for this clonotype. V is TRBV5-5 and J is TRBJ2-7; D not certain. This CDR3 has 14 residues. CDR1 and CDR2 (germline): SGHKS, YYEKEE (reference sequence). V was trimmed by 4 bases and J by 3 bases, leaving 14 bases between them. CDR3 protein: CASSPSGTDYEQYF. For the CDR3, the DNA is TGTGCCAGCAGCCCCTCGGGCACAGACTACGAGCAGTACTTC.

This clonotype was observed at least ten times. The rearrangement uses TRBV9 and TRBJ1-2; D may be TRBD1 (5 bases). The CDR3 is 17 amino acids. Trimming left V 0 bases short and J 2 bases short, with 17 bases between. The V gene's germline CDR1 is SGDLS and CDR2 YYNGEE. The CDR3 loop reads CASSVVSSGTENYGYTF. The CDR3 DNA follows: TGTGCCAGCAGCGTAGTTTCGTCTGGGACGGAGAACTATGGCTACACCTTC.

This clonotype has more than one count but fewer than ten. The V gene is TRBV4-3, the J gene TRBJ1-2; no clear D gene. Germline V lookup: CDR1 LGHNA, CDR2 YSLEER. This CDR3 is built from 17 residues. The V and J ends lost 0 bases and 0 bases respectively, with 14 bases between them. CDR3 nucleotides: TGCGCCAGCAGCCAAGATCTGGCAGAAATTACTAACTATGGCTACACCTTC. It specifies CASSQDLAEITNYGYTF.

This clonotype has a count of ten or more. V and J are TRBV19 and TRBJ2-7; the D gene is possibly TRBD1 (5 bases). Per the germline V gene, CDR1 is LNHDA and CDR2 is SQIVND (reference sequence). The V gene lost 4 bases and the J gene lost 7 bases, with 14 bases spanning the gap. The CDR3 extends over 13 amino acids. CDR3 coding DNA: TGTGCCAGTAGTACAGGGTTCCTTGGAGAGCAGTACTTC. This encodes CASSTGFLGEQYF.

Note on this clonotype: This sequence may be a read error, since a much larger clone differs from it by one base. The genes are TRBV3-1 and TRBJ1-5; no clear D. Germline values: CDR1 LGHDT, CDR2 YNNKEL (reference sequence). CDR3 length: 13 residues. CDR3 in DNA: TGTGCCTGCAGTGCTGGGCGGGGTCAGCCCCAGCATTTT. This encodes CACSAGRGQPQHF. Drawing the rest from reference TRBV3-1 and TRBJ1-5, the complete variable domain is DTAVSQTPKYLVTQMGNDKSIKCEQNLGHDTMYWYKQDSKKFLKIMFSYNNKELIINETVPNRFSPKSPDKAHLNLHINSLELGDSAVYFCACSAGRGQPQHFGDGTRLSIL.